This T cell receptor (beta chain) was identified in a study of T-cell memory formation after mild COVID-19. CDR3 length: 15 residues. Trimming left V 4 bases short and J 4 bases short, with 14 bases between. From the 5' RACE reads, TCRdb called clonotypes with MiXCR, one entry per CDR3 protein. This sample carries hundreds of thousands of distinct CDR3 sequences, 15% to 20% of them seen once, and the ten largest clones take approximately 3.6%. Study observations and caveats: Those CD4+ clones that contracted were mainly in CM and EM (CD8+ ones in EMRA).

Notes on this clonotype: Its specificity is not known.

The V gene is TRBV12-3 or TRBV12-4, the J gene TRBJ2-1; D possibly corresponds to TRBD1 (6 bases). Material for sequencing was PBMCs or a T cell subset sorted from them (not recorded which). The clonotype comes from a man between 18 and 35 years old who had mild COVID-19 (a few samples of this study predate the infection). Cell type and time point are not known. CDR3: CASSSIGGQYNEQFF. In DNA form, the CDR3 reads TGTGCCAGCAGTTCTATAGGGGGACAATACAATGAGCAGTTCTTC.